These T cell receptor beta chains were read from a single sample in a study of blood T cell repertoires in COVID-19. TCRdb keeps only in-frame clones here, not all; method: immunoSEQ multiplex PCR. The sample has 20,000 or so clones, about nine tenths seen once; the top ten hold roughly 7.5%. Sequences were obtained from peripheral blood. These receptors originate from a man aged 65-85 years with active COVID-19. The CDR3 runs from the conserved cysteine through the conserved F or W. The D gene is left open where the match is weak. Some rows have no size entry. The others give once, few or many, or a class for an expanded clone.

>TRBV2|-|TRBD1|TRBJ1-4
TGTGCCAGCAATCAAGGGGGCACGACTAATGAAAAACTGTTTTTT
CASNQGGTTNEKLFF
>TRBV4-2|once|TRBD1|TRBJ1-5
TGTGCCAGCAGCCAAGAAACAGGGGGCTGGAATCAGCCCCAGCATTTT
CASSQETGGWNQPQHF
>TRBV7-9|-|-|TRBJ1-1
TGTGCCAGCAGCTTGAGGGAAAGGTGGGAGAACACTGAAGCTTTCTTT
CASSLRERWENTEAFF
>TRBV18|few|-|TRBJ2-1
TGTGCCAGCTCAGTCCTTCCAGGAAAAATTTACAATGAGCAGTTCTTC
CASSVLPGKIYNEQFF
>TRBV19|medium-sized|-|TRBJ1-5
TGTGCCAGTAGTATAGTCCCCCGGGACATACCCGGTAATCAGCCCCAGCATTTT
CASSIVPRDIPGNQPQHF
>TRBV28|-|-|TRBJ2-7
TGTGCCAGCAGAGGGGCACCATCAACCTACGAGCAGTACTTC
CASRGAPSTYEQYF
>TRBV6-6|once|-|TRBJ1-5
TGTGCCAGCAGTCTTTTCGGGGGAAGGGGCAATCAGCCCCAGCATTTT
CASSLFGGRGNQPQHF
>TRBV6-5|once|-|TRBJ2-1
TGTGCCAGCAGTTACTCAGGCAGGCCCGATGAGCAGTTCTTC
CASSYSGRPDEQFF
>TRBV6-5|-|-|TRBJ1-1
TGTGCCAGCATCCAACAGGGGAACACTGAAGCTTTCTTT
CASIQQGNTEAFF
>TRBV6-2/TRBV6-3|-|-|TRBJ1-1
TGTGCCAGCAGTTACCCCATCGCCGGGGGGCCACGCACTGAAGCTTTCTTT
CASSYPIAGGPRTEAFF
>TRBV5-1|-|TRBD2|TRBJ2-3
TGCGCCAGCAGCTTGGTAGGAGCGGGGGCAGATACGCAGTATTTT
CASSLVGAGADTQYF
>TRBV21-1|-|-|TRBJ2-7
TGTGCCAGCAGCAAAGCGTGGAATTGGCGGACAGGGGCCTACGAGCAGTACTTC
CASSKAWNWRTGAYEQYF
>TRBV4-2|-|TRBD2|TRBJ2-5
TGTGCCAGCAGCCCGACGACTAGCGGGGAGACCCAGTACTTC
CASSPTTSGETQYF
>TRBV5-1|-|-|TRBJ2-7
TGCGCCAGCAGCTCCCTTGACAGCCACTCCTACGAGCAGTACTTC
CASSSLDSHSYEQYF
>TRBV5-1|-|-|TRBJ2-3
TGCGCCAGCAGCGCCGCTATAGCAGATACGCAGTATTTT
CASSAAIADTQYF
>TRBV7-9|-|TRBD1|TRBJ1-4
TGTGCCAGCAGCTCACGCCGGGGACAGGGTGGTGAAAAACTGTTTTTT
CASSSRRGQGGEKLFF
>TRBV6-5|-|TRBD1|TRBJ2-6
TGTGCCAGCAGTCGGGACAGGGCTGGGGCCAACGTCCTGACTTTC
CASSRDRAGANVLTF
>TRBV6-5|-|TRBD1|TRBJ1-6
TGTGCCAGCAGTACCCCCATACAGGGGGCTTCACCCCTCCACTTT
CASSTPIQGASPLHF
>TRBV5-1|-|TRBD1|TRBJ1-3
TGCGCCAGCAGCCCGACAGGGGGCGGAGGTGGAAACACCATATATTTT
CASSPTGGGGGNTIYF
>TRBV30|-|-|TRBJ2-7
TGTGCCTGGAGCCTCGCCGGGACACACTCCTACGAGCAGTACTTC
CAWSLAGTHSYEQYF
>TRBV4-3|-|TRBD2|TRBJ2-1
TGCGCCAGCAGCCAAGGGCCGCTAGCGGGAGGTTACAATGAGCAGTTCTTC
CASSQGPLAGGYNEQFF
>TRBV9|-|-|TRBJ1-3
TGTGCCAGCAGCCCGACTACTGGAAACACCATATATTTT
CASSPTTGNTIYF
>TRBV7-8|-|-|TRBJ2-2
TGTGCCAGCAGCCCCTGGACAGACACCCTGGGGCTGAACACCGGGGAGCTGTTTTTT
CASSPWTDTLGLNTGELFF
>TRBV11-3|-|TRBD1|TRBJ1-6
TGTGCCAGCAGCGCTGACAGGGACTCACCCCTCCACTTT
CASSADRDSPLHF
>TRBV9|-|TRBD2|TRBJ2-1
TGTGCCAGCAGCGTAGAAGGGACTAGCGTCAATGAGCAGTTCTTC
CASSVEGTSVNEQFF
>TRBV6-6|once|TRBD2|TRBJ2-3
TGTGCCAGCAAGGGAACTAGCGGGAGCACAGATACGCAGTATTTT
CASKGTSGSTDTQYF
>TRBV27|-|TRBD1|TRBJ1-5
TGTGCCAGCAGCCAGAGATGGACAGGGGCAAGGCAGCCCCAGCATTTT
CASSQRWTGARQPQHF
>TRBV20-1|-|-|TRBJ1-1
TGCAGTGCTAGTGGCGGTTTGAACACTGAAGCTTTCTTT
CSASGGLNTEAFF
>TRBV3-1/TRBV3-2|once|-|TRBJ2-7
TGTGCCAGCAGCCCGACCTTCGGGCGGGGAGAATACGAGCAGTACTTC
CASSPTFGRGEYEQYF
>TRBV12-3/TRBV12-4|once|TRBD1|TRBJ2-7
TGTGCCAGCAGCCGGGACAGGGCCTACGAGCAGTACTTC
CASSRDRAYEQYF
>TRBV4-3|once|-|TRBJ1-6
TGCGCCAGCAGCCCTGGACAGCATAATTCACCCCTCCACTTT
CASSPGQHNSPLHF
>TRBV30|-|TRBD1|TRBJ1-5
TGTGCCTGGAGTGGACAGGGAAATTATCAGCCCCAGCATTTT
CAWSGQGNYQPQHF
>TRBV10-3|-|TRBD2|TRBJ2-5
TGTGCCATCAGTGAGTCCAGGACTAGCGGGAGCGGAGAGACCCAGTACTTC
CAISESRTSGSGETQYF
>TRBV4-1|-|-|TRBJ1-2
TGCGCCAGCAGCCAAGATTGGGGCGGGGACCTTTGGGGTGGCTACACCTTC
CASSQDWGGDLWGGYTF
>TRBV27|-|TRBD1|TRBJ1-2
TGTGCCAGCAGCCCTAGGGCGGACAGGGGGGGTGGCTACACCTTC
CASSPRADRGGGYTF
>TRBV5-6|-|TRBD1|TRBJ1-2
TGTGCCAGCAGCCCCGGACAGGGGGGCTATGGCTACACCTTC
CASSPGQGGYGYTF
>TRBV30|-|-|TRBJ1-3
TGTGCCTGGTCCCGGCCAGGGAACACCATATATTTT
CAWSRPGNTIYF